One and the same sample provided the 27 T cell receptor beta chains below, sequenced in a study of patients and donors after allogeneic stem cell transplantation. TCRdb recomputed calls from the RT-PCR reads with MiXCR, one row per CDR3 protein. This table holds about a million distinct CDR3 sequences, more than 15% found once. The sample was blood, either unsorted or a sorted T cell fraction (not recorded which). The receptor set was obtained from a human donor who was either an allogeneic HSCT recipient or a stem cell or donor lymphocyte infusion donor (not recorded which). It is not recorded whose cells these are; they may come from a transplant donor.

The chain carries TRBV24-1 and TRBJ1-5; weak D call: TRBD1 (5 bases). Trimming removed 2 bases from V and 6 bases from J, with 13 bases in between. The CDR3 spans 15 residues. Germline CDR1 reads KGHDR; CDR2 reads SFDVKD. The CDR3: CATSDSGGVGQPQHF. The CDR3 DNA is TGTGCCACCAGTGATTCAGGAGGGGTGGGTCAGCCCCAGCATTTT.

This clonotype turned up a few times. The chain is built from TRBV7-2 and TRBJ1-1; D uncertain. V lost 5 bases and J lost 0, with 13 bases in between. The CDR3 has 15 amino acids. From germline, CDR1 is SGHTA and CDR2 FQGNSA. The CDR3 nucleotides read TGTGCCAGCAGCCTAAGCTGGACGGTGAACACTGAAGCTTTCTTT. Its protein product is CASSLSWTVNTEAFF.

This clonotype has more than one count but fewer than ten. V gene TRBV4-1 combines with J gene TRBJ2-2, with TRBD1 matching 8 bases. This CDR3 region has 15 residues. Germline CDR1 and CDR2: MGHRA and YSYEKL. Unmatched junction bases numbered 7, after V lost 3 bases and J lost 7 bases. The CDR3 loop is CASSQATGAGGELFF. CDR3 coding DNA: TGCGCCAGCAGCCAGGCGACAGGGGCGGGCGGGGAGCTGTTTTTT.

This clonotype was found a few times. This chain connects TRBV24-1 to TRBJ1-3; D remains unclear. Trimming left V 4 bases short and J 2 bases short, with 8 bases between. Germline V CDR1 and CDR2: KGHDR, SFDVKD. This CDR3 is 14 amino acids long. This chain's CDR3 is CATSEGQAGNTIYF. In DNA, the CDR3 is TGTGCCACCAGTGAAGGCCAAGCTGGAAACACCATATATTTT.

Only a few counts were recorded for this clonotype. This sequence joins TRBV20-1 and TRBJ2-1; D unclear. Germline V gives CDR1 DFQATT, CDR2 SNEGSKA (reference sequence). The V end was cut by 0 bases, the J end by 5 bases, with 11 bases between. The CDR3 contains 14 residues. For the CDR3, the DNA is TGCAGTGCTAGAGATTTGTCCGGCGACAATGAGCAGTTCTTC. This translates into CSARDLSGDNEQFF.

CDR3 DNA: TGTGCCAGCAGTGGAGACAGAACTAACTATGGCTACACCTTC. Amino acids: CASSGDRTNYGYTF. The chain couples TRBV2 to TRBJ1-2; D perhaps matches TRBD1 (5 bases). V lost 4 bases and J lost 0, with 9 bases in between. Germline V gene sequence: CDR1 SNHLY, CDR2 FYNNEI. CDR3 length equals 14 residues.

This clonotype was counted only a few times. This chain's CDR3 is CASSVAGTGAGNEQFF. CDR3 bases: TGTGCCAGCAGCGTAGCAGGGACAGGGGCAGGCAATGAGCAGTTCTTC. The chain recombines TRBV9 with TRBJ2-1; 10 bases are a match to TRBD1. J lost 6 bases, V lost 0 bases, and 6 bases had no gene match. The CDR3 length is 16 residues. CDR1 is SGDLS and CDR2 is YYNGEE in the germline V gene.

The CDR3 protein is CSARWGVAVNNEQFF. CDR3 coding DNA: TGCAGTGCTAGGTGGGGGGTAGCGGTTAACAATGAGCAGTTCTTC. V gene TRBV20-1 combines with J gene TRBJ2-1, with D perhaps TRBD2 (6 bases). Per germline, CDR1 DFQATT and CDR2 SNEGSKA (reference sequence). Trimming cost V 3 bases and J 5 bases, with 17 bases left between them. The length of the CDR3 is 15 residues.

The V gene is TRBV25-1, the J gene TRBJ2-5; possible D gene TRBD2, 6 bases. Germline CDR1 reads MGHDK; CDR2 reads SYGVNS. This CDR3 is 16 amino acids long. V shed 3 bases and J shed 2 bases, with 16 bases lying between them. The DNA of the CDR3 is TGTGCCAGCAGTGACGGTCGAGTAGCGGATCAAGAGACCCAGTACTTC. It yields the protein CASSDGRVADQETQYF.

This chain connects TRBV29-1 to TRBJ1-1, with D possibly being TRBD1 (6 bases). CDR3 length: 13 amino acids. The germline CDR1 and CDR2 sequences are SQVTM and ANQGSEA. V was pared by 4 bases and J by 0 bases, with 9 bases between. CDR3 nucleotides: TGCAGCGTTGGACAGGTCTTGAACACTGAAGCTTTCTTT. Translating it yields CSVGQVLNTEAFF.

The gene calls are TRBV5-1 and TRBJ2-7, with unresolved D. The germline V and J ends were trimmed by 0 bases and 2 bases, with 15 bases remaining between them. Germline V CDR1 and CDR2: SGHRS, YFSETQ. This CDR3 comprises 16 residues. The CDR3 loop reads CASSLALSDGAYEQYF. CDR3 in DNA: TGCGCCAGCAGCTTGGCCTTATCCGACGGAGCCTACGAGCAGTACTTC.

The chain links TRBV12-3 or TRBV12-4 to TRBJ2-4; unclear D gene. V dropped 5 bases and J dropped 4 bases, with 9 bases sitting between them. This CDR3 has 13 amino acids. The CDR3: CASSIHEKNIQYF. CDR3 DNA: TGTGCCAGCAGTATTCACGAAAAAAACATTCAGTACTTC.

This clonotype was recorded only once. This chain joins TRBV5-1 and TRBJ1-4; possible D gene TRBD1, 6 bases. Germline lookup yields CDR1 SGHRS and CDR2 YFSETQ. The CDR3 is made up of 15 amino acids. V was clipped by 7 bases and J by 8 bases, with 21 bases between them. The CDR3, as DNA: TGCGCCAGCCAAGTGGCGGGACAAGTGACGGAAAAACTGTTTTTT. It yields the protein CASQVAGQVTEKLFF.

This clonotype was picked up one time. The CDR3: CASSLADRITEAFF. CDR3 DNA: TGTGCCAGCAGCTTAGCCGACAGGATCACTGAAGCTTTCTTT. The genes are TRBV7-9 and TRBJ1-1, with D tentatively TRBD1 (6 bases). The V gene lost 0 bases and the J gene lost 4 bases, with 9 bases spanning the gap. Germline CDR1 reads SEHNR; CDR2 reads FQNEAQ (reference sequence). This CDR3 comprises 14 residues. Filled out from reference TRBV7-9 and TRBJ1-1, the complete variable domain reads DTGVSQNPRHKITKRGQNVTFRCDPISEHNRLYWYRQTLGQGPEFLTYFQNEAQLEKSRLLSDRFSAERPKGSFSTLEIQRTEQGDSAMYLCASSLADRITEAFFGQGTRLTVV.

The rearrangement uses TRBV12-3 or TRBV12-4 and TRBJ2-6; 10 nucleotides match TRBD1. The CDR3 has 20 amino acids. The junction had 12 bases not matched to a gene; V was cut back by 4 bases and J by 0 bases. The CDR3 sequence is CASSYTTGTGVASGANVLTF. The CDR3 bases are TGTGCCAGCAGTTACACTACCGGGACAGGGGTTGCCTCTGGGGCCAACGTCCTGACTTTC.

This clonotype turned up a few times. The CDR3 DNA follows: TGTGCCAGCAGCTTAGGGGGGGAGGGCCGAGCCAAAAACATTCAGTACTTC. This gives the protein CASSLGGEGRAKNIQYF. The chain couples TRBV5-4 to TRBJ2-4; a weak D match, TRBD2 (7 bases). V lost 2 bases and J lost 0, with 15 bases in between. The CDR3 extends over 17 amino acids. CDR1 and CDR2 from the germline V gene are SGHNT and YYREEE (reference sequence).

This chain connects TRBV20-1 to TRBJ2-5, with 8 bases identical to TRBD2. From germline, CDR1 is DFQATT and CDR2 SNEGSKA (reference sequence). Trimming removed 4 bases from V and 2 bases from J; junction bases left unmatched: 9. There are 15 residues in the CDR3. DNA for the CDR3: TGCAGTGCTATTCCCGGGACTAGAGTACAAGAGACCCAGTACTTC. Protein product: CSAIPGTRVQETQYF.

This clonotype was seen a few times. V is TRBV12-3 or TRBV12-4 and J is TRBJ2-6; D unclear. The CDR3 contains 15 residues. Between the trimmed V and J ends, which lost 4 bases and 1 base, there was a span of 8 bases. The CDR3 DNA follows: TGTGCCAGCAGTTCGTGGGCATCTGGGGCCAACGTCCTGACTTTC. It yields the protein CASSSWASGANVLTF.

The chain is built from TRBV6-1 and TRBJ1-2; D not certain. This CDR3 region has 13 residues. V lost 6 bases, J lost 2 bases, and 10 bases lay in between. The germline V gene encodes CDR1 MNHNS and CDR2 SASEGT. CDR3 in amino acids: CASSSSVNYGYTF. The CDR3 DNA reads TGTGCCAGCAGCTCTTCCGTCAACTATGGCTACACCTTC.

This clonotype was counted a few times. The V call is TRBV12-3 or TRBV12-4, the J call TRBJ1-1; D call uncertain. The CDR3 runs 11 residues. V lost 11 bases to trimming and J lost 4 bases, with 11 bases between them. In DNA form, the CDR3 reads TGTGCCTCAGTGGGCGTCACTGAAGCTTTCTTT. As protein: CASVGVTEAFF.

This chain connects TRBV25-1 to TRBJ1-5; no definite D call. Germline V lookup: CDR1 MGHDK, CDR2 SYGVNS. V was cut by 5 bases and J by 0 bases, with 8 bases left in between. CDR3 length: 14 residues. The CDR3 here is CASSSQYSNQPQHF. The CDR3 DNA reads as TGTGCCAGCAGTTCCCAGTATAGCAATCAGCCCCAGCATTTT.

This chain links TRBV12-3 or TRBV12-4 with TRBJ2-5; 10 bases map to TRBD2. This CDR3 is 16 amino acids long. V gave up 6 bases and J gave up 2 bases; unmatched junction bases: 9. CDR3 in DNA: TGTGCCAGCAGCCCAGCGGGAGGGCCGGGGCAAGAGACCCAGTACTTC. Protein: CASSPAGGPGQETQYF.

The sample holds a few counts of this clonotype. This chain uses TRBV9 with TRBJ2-5; 15 bases are a match to TRBD2. Per germline, CDR1 SGDLS and CDR2 YYNGEE. The CDR3 has 17 residues. Losses at the gene ends were 0 bases for V and 5 bases for J; bases not matched to a gene: 5. CDR3 sequence reads: CASSVGTSGRAVETQYF. CDR3 in DNA: TGTGCCAGCAGCGTAGGGACTAGCGGGAGGGCCGTCGAGACCCAGTACTTC.

The V gene is TRBV12-3 or TRBV12-4, the J gene TRBJ2-7; D unresolved. The length of the CDR3 is 15 residues. The V end lost 2 bases, the J end lost 0 bases, and 11 bases lay between the germline ends. The CDR3 here is CASSLSAKSSYEQYF. For the CDR3, the DNA is TGTGCCAGCAGTTTATCGGCTAAAAGCTCCTACGAGCAGTACTTC.

A few counts support this clonotype. For the CDR3, the DNA is TGCAGTGTCCAGGGGGCCAAAAACATTCAGTACTTC. Amino acid sequence: CSVQGAKNIQYF. The chain couples TRBV20-1 to TRBJ2-4; D is possibly TRBD1 (6 bases). From germline, CDR1 is DFQATT and CDR2 SNEGSKA (reference sequence). V was trimmed by 7 bases and J by 1 base, leaving 8 bases between them. The CDR3 length is 12 residues.

This clonotype was detected a few times. CDR3 residues: CASSVAVTNEQFF. The CDR3 bases are TGTGCCAGCAGCGTAGCTGTAACCAATGAGCAGTTCTTC. The gene calls are TRBV9 and TRBJ2-1, with D unclear. V lost 0 bases and J lost 6, with 7 bases in between. Germline values: CDR1 SGDLS, CDR2 YYNGEE. CDR3 length: 13 residues.

This clonotype showed up just a few times. The V call is TRBV5-6, the J call TRBJ2-3; D unclear. The CDR3 length is 11 residues. CDR1 and CDR2 (germline): SGHDT, YYEEEE. Trimming shortened V by 9 bases and J by 5 bases, and 10 bases separated the two germline ends. The CDR3 here is CATSQGDTQYF. For the CDR3, the DNA is TGTGCCACAAGCCAAGGAGATACGCAGTATTTT.